This TCR beta chain is drawn from a study of blood T cell repertoires in COVID-19. Only in-frame clones appear in the TCRdb table, and some are missing; sequencing was by immunoSEQ multiplex PCR. The data contain 150,000 to 200,000 clones, roughly 76% of them singletons. This clone was detected only once. Trimming took 1 base from V and 8 from J; bases not matched to a gene: 4. This CDR3 region has 15 residues. CDR1 is MGHRA and CDR2 is YSYEKL in the germline V gene. The genes are TRBV4-1 and TRBJ1-4, with 10 nucleotides matching TRBD1. The TCR was taken from a woman in her thirties or forties with COVID-19, enrolled during active disease. Sample: peripheral blood. The CDR3 bases are TGCGCCAGCAGCCAAGTGGGGACAGGGGACGAAAAACTGTTTTTT. It codes for CASSQVGTGDEKLFF.